A selection of T cell receptor beta chains follows, all from one sample in a study of cytomegalovirus exposure and HLA in healthy donors. TCRdb keeps only in-frame clones here, not all; method: immunoSEQ multiplex PCR. The sample holds approximately 110,000 clones, 74% seen once. Sample: PBMCs. These receptors all stem from a man in his forties or fifties in good health and CMV-seropositive. Each CDR3 is given with its conserved first and last residue. The D gene is left open where the match is weak. Clone size appears in some rows only: once, few, many, or a class for an expanded clone.

. . TRBJ1-5 15 TRBV6-6 CASSYSWASGGAQHF TGTGCCAGCAGTTATTCCTGGGCCAGCGGAGGGGCCCAGCATTTT
TRBD1 . TRBJ2-7 13 TRBV11-3 CASSYGTGSEQYF TGTGCCAGCAGCTACGGGACAGGGAGCGAGCAGTACTTC
TRBD1 . TRBJ2-5 15 TRBV4-2 CASSQEGGWVETQYF TGTGCCAGCAGCCAAGAAGGGGGCTGGGTGGAGACCCAGTACTTC
TRBD2 . TRBJ2-7 14 TRBV4-1 CASSQDTSGGQQYF TGCGCCAGCAGCCAAGACACTAGCGGGGGCCAGCAGTACTTC
TRBD1 . TRBJ2-3 14 TRBV11-1 CASRPGQGTDTQYF TGTGCCAGTCGGCCGGGACAGGGGACAGATACGCAGTATTTT
. . TRBJ1-1 15 TRBV19 CASSGVGFLNTEAFF TGTGCCAGTAGCGGGGTGGGGTTTCTGAACACTGAAGCTTTCTTT
TRBD1 . TRBJ2-7 16 TRBV5-1 CASSLGGATGVNEQYF TGCGCCAGCAGCTTGGGGGGGGCGACAGGGGTGAACGAGCAGTACTTC
. . TRBJ2-1 14 TRBV7-2 CASSFPDYYDEQFF TGTGCCAGCAGCTTCCCTGACTATTACGATGAGCAGTTCTTC
TRBD1 once TRBJ1-6 14 TRBV7-6 CASSLQGANSPLHF TGTGCCAGCAGCCTGCAGGGGGCCAATTCACCCCTCCACTTT
TRBD2 . TRBJ2-7 18 TRBV7-6 CASSLAPSLAGSTYEQYF TGTGCCAGCAGCTTAGCCCCTTCACTAGCGGGATCGACCTACGAGCAGTACTTC
TRBD1 . TRBJ2-7 17 TRBV28 CASSYLGTGRFNYEQYF TGTGCCAGCAGTTACCTGGGGACAGGACGGTTCAACTACGAGCAGTACTTC
TRBD1 . TRBJ2-7 15 TRBV10-3 CAISAGGTGGGEQYF TGTGCCATCAGTGCGGGCGGGACAGGGGGCGGAGAGCAGTACTTC
. once TRBJ2-7 13 TRBV5-4 CASSRDTKTEQYF TGTGCCAGCAGCCGGGACACTAAAACCGAGCAGTACTTC
TRBD1 . TRBJ2-1 19 TRBV19 CASSMFPLSGQGAYNEQFF TGTGCCAGTAGTATGTTCCCGTTAAGTGGACAGGGGGCCTACAATGAGCAGTTCTTC
TRBD1 . TRBJ2-5 14 TRBV5-4 CASSRRTGRETQYF TGTGCCAGCAGCCGTCGGACAGGGCGAGAGACCCAGTACTTC
. . TRBJ1-2 13 TRBV9 CASSVDQGPYYTF TGTGCCAGCAGCGTAGATCAGGGGCCTTACTACACCTTC
TRBD2 . TRBJ2-1 17 TRBV7-2 CASRPSSGRTNYNEQFF TGTGCCAGCAGGCCCTCTAGCGGGAGGACCAACTACAATGAGCAGTTCTTC
. . TRBJ2-7 13 TRBV7-2 CASSLAGVYEQYF TGTGCCAGCAGCTTAGCGGGAGTCTACGAGCAGTACTTC
TRBD2 few TRBJ2-1 15 TRBV9 CATSRGLAIGNEQFF TGTGCCACCTCCAGGGGACTAGCTATCGGCAATGAGCAGTTCTTC
TRBD2 . TRBJ2-1 16 TRBV4-2 CASSLIPGLGVYEQFF TGTGCCAGCAGCCTCATACCGGGACTAGGCGTTTATGAGCAGTTCTTC